One sample yielded the 7 T cell receptor beta chains listed below, sequenced in a study of OX40 agonist ivuxolimab in advanced cancers. Assay: immunoSEQ multiplex PCR; the TCRdb copy retains only in-frame clones and omits some. The top ten hold roughly 1.2% of the sample, which has nearly 110,000 clones, 85% to 95% seen once. The sequences come from CD4+ or CD8+ T cells sorted from blood, collected in a trial of the OX40 agonist ivuxolimab. These TCRs come from an adult with an advanced solid tumor such as melanoma, head and neck, liver or kidney cancer.

The gene calls are TRBV7-9 and TRBJ2-1, with 7 positions matching TRBD2. Germline CDR1 and CDR2: SEHNR and FQNEAQ (reference sequence). The CDR3 loop spans 15 amino acids. J gave up 6 bases and V 5 bases, and 10 bases lay outside the gene matches. The CDR3 spells CASSSLLAGVNEQFF. The DNA of the CDR3 is TGTGCCAGCAGCAGCCTCCTGGCGGGGGTCAATGAGCAGTTCTTC. The full variable domain, with the rest looked up from reference TRBV7-9 and TRBJ2-1, is DTGVSQNPRHKITKRGQNVTFRCDPISEHNRLYWYRQTLGQGPEFLTYFQNEAQLEKSRLLSDRFSAERPKGSFSTLEIQRTEQGDSAMYLCASSSLLAGVNEQFFGPGTRLTVL.

The rearrangement links TRBV7-2 to TRBJ2-3; the D is unclear. The V gene's germline CDR1 is SGHTA and CDR2 FQGNSA. The length of the CDR3 is 13 residues. V lost 5 bases, J lost 6 bases, and 12 bases lay in between. The CDR3 region is CASSRTSWDTQYF. CDR3 nucleotide sequence: TGTGCCAGCAGCCGCACCAGTTGGGATACGCAGTATTTT.

This chain joins TRBV29-1 and TRBJ1-2; 8 nucleotides line up with TRBD1. V was clipped by 5 bases and J by 6 bases; unmatched bases: 8. CDR1 SQVTM and CDR2 ANQGSEA come from the germline V gene. The CDR3 has 13 residues. CDR3 loop: CSVLQGVGNGYTF. The CDR3 DNA follows: TGCAGCGTTCTACAGGGGGTAGGGAATGGCTACACCTTC. The complete variable domain, with remaining parts taken from reference TRBV29-1 and TRBJ1-2, reads SAVISQKPSRDICQRGTSLTIQCQVDSQVTMMFWYRQQPGQSLTLIATANQGSEATYESGFVIDKFPISRPNLTFSTLTVSNMSPEDSSIYLCSVLQGVGNGYTFGSGTRLTVV.

The rearrangement joins TRBV10-3 to TRBJ1-1; D is undetermined. V was pared by 6 bases and J by 2 bases, with 10 bases between. The CDR3 loop spans 13 amino acids. The germline V gene has CDR1 ENHRY and CDR2 SYGVKD. The CDR3 DNA sequence: TGTGCCATCAGATGGACGGACAACACTGAAGCTTTCTTT. Its translation is CAIRWTDNTEAFF.

The genes are TRBV5-1 and TRBJ1-1; maybe TRBD1 (5 bases). The length of the CDR3 is 13 residues. V lost 4 bases and J 1 base, leaving 8 bases between the germline ends. From germline, CDR1 is SGHRS and CDR2 YFSETQ. The CDR3 spells CASSGGPNTEAFF. The DNA for the CDR3 is TGCGCCAGCAGCGGGGGACCGAACACTGAAGCTTTCTTT.

V usage is TRBV7-6 and J usage is TRBJ2-7; the D call may be TRBD1 or TRBD2 (6 bases each). The CDR3 consists of 15 residues. Germline V lookup: CDR1 SGHVS, CDR2 FNYEAQ. With 4 bases removed from V and 3 bases from J, the gap between germline ends came to 16 bases. The CDR3 loop is CASSSNPGEDYEQYF. DNA for the CDR3: TGTGCCAGCAGCTCAAACCCAGGGGAGGACTACGAGCAGTACTTC.

This rearrangement joins TRBV19 to TRBJ1-1; the match to TRBD1 covers 7 bases. V shed 4 bases and J 5 bases; nucleotides not matched to a gene: 10. Germline V lookup: CDR1 LNHDA, CDR2 SQIVND (reference sequence). This CDR3 is 15 amino acids long. The CDR3 DNA follows: TGTGCCAGTAGTACCGCGGCGACAGGGTGGACTGAAGCTTTCTTT. It encodes CASSTAATGWTEAFF.